The TCR beta chain described here comes from a study of cytomegalovirus exposure and HLA in healthy donors. The CDR3 covers 14 residues. Trimming stripped 5 bases from V and 3 bases from J, with 13 bases between. CDR1 is SGHAT and CDR2 is FQNNGV in the germline V gene. The PCR had 60 Vbeta and 13 Jbeta primers. Produced via immunoSEQ multiplex PCR; TCRdb's table is partial and in-frame only. Of over 110,000 clones in the sample, 70% to 80% are singletons; the top ten hold about 2.2%. Sample: PBMCs. The receptor was isolated from a woman aged 18-35 years in good health and CMV-seropositive. V is TRBV11-2 and J is TRBJ1-2; D gene ambiguous. CDR3: CASSPLSRDYGYTF. The CDR3 nucleotides are TGTGCCAGCAGCCCCCTCTCCCGTGACTATGGCTACACCTTC. The full variable domain, with the rest looked up from reference TRBV11-2 and TRBJ1-2, is EAGVAQSPRYKIIEKRQSVAFWCNPISGHATLYWYQQILGQGPKLLIQFQNNGVVDDSQLPKDRFSAERLKGVDSTLKIQPAKLEDSAVYLCASSPLSRDYGYTFGSGTRLTVV.